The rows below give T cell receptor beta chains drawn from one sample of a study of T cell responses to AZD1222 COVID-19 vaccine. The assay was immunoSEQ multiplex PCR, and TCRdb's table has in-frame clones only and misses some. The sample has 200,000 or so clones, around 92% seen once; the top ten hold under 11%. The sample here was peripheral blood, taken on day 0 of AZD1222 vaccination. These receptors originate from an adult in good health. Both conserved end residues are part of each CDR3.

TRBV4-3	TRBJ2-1	CASSQERTYSYNEQFF
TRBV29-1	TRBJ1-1	CSGQDTEAFF
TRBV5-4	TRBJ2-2	CASSLGFPITGELFF
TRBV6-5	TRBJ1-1	CASSLDRGWTEAFF
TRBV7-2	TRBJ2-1	CASSSYYRAEQFF
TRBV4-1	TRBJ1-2	CASSPSGDRGRSEGYTF
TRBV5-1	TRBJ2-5	CASSLGGGRETQYF
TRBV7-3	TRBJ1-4	CASSPIGRLQNEKLFF
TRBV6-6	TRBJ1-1	CASSYMENTEAFF
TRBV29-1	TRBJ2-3	CSVEDERGTDTQYF
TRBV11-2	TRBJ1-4	CASSLVAEKLFF
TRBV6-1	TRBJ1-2	CASGEVWERTNYGYTF
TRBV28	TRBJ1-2	CASRDKNYGYTF
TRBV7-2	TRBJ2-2	CASSFTDTGELFF
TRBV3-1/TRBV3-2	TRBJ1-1	CASSQVRVVNTEAFF
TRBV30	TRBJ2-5	CAWTGQFQETQYF
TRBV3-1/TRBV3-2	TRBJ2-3	CASSQELRLAVNPSSTDTQYF